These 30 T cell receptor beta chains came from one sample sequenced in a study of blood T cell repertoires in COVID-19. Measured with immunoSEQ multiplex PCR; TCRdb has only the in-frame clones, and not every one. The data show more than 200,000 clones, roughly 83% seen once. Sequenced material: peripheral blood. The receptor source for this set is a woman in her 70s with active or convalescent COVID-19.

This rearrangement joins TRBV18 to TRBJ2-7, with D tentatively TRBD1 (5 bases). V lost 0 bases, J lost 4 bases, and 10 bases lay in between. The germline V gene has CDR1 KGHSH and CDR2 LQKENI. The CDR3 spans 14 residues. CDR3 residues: CASSPPAGRYEQYF. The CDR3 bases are TGTGCCAGCTCACCACCGGCAGGGCGTTACGAGCAGTACTTC.

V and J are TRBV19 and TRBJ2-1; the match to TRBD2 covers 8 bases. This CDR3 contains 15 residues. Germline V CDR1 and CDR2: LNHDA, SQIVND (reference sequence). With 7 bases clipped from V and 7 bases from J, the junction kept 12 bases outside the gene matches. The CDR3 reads CASTLGGGEGNEQFF. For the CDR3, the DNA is TGTGCCAGTACCCTCGGGGGGGGAGAGGGAAATGAGCAGTTCTTC.

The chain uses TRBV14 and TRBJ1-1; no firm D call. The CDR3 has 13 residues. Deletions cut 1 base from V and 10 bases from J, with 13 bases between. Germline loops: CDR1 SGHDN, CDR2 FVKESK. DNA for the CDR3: TGTGCCAGCAGCCAAGCGATGACGGGGTCAGCTTTCTTT. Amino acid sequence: CASSQAMTGSAFF.

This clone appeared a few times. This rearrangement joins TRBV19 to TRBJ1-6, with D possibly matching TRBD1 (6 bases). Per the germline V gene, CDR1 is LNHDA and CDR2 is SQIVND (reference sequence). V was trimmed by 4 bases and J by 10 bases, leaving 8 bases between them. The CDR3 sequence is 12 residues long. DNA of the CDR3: TGTGCCAGTAGTACAGGGGAATCACCCCTCCACTTT. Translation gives CASSTGESPLHF.

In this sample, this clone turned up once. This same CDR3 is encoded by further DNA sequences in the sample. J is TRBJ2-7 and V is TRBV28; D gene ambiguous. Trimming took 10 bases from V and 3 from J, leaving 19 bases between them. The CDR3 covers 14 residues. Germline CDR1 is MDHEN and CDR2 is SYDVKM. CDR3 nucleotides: TGTGCCACTCTGGGTCCCGGATCGGGCTACGAGCAGTACTTC. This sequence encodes CATLGPGSGYEQYF.

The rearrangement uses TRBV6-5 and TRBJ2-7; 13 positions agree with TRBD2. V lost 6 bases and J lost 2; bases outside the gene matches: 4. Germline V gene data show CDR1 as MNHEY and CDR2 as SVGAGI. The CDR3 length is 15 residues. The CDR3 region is CASSTGTSGTYEQYF. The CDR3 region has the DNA TGTGCCAGCAGCACCGGGACTAGCGGGACCTACGAGCAGTACTTC.

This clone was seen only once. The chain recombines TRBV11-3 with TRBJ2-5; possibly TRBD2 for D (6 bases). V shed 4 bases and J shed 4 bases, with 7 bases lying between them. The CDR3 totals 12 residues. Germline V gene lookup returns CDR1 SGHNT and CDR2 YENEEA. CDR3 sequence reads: CASSSGGETQYF. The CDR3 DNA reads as TGTGCCAGCAGCTCCGGGGGAGAGACCCAGTACTTC.

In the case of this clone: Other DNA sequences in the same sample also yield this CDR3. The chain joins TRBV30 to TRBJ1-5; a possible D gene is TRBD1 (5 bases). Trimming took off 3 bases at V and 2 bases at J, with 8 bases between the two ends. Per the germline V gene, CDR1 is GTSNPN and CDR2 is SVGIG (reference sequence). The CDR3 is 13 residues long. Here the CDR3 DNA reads TGTGCCTGGAGCGGGGGACGCAATCAGCCCCAGCATTTT. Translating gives CAWSGGRNQPQHF. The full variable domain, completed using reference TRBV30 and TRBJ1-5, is SQTIHQWPATLVQPVGSPLSLECTVEGTSNPNLYWYRQAAGRGLQLLFYSVGIGQISSEVPQNLSASRPQDRQFILSSKKLLLSDSGFYLCAWSGGRNQPQHFGDGTRLSIL.

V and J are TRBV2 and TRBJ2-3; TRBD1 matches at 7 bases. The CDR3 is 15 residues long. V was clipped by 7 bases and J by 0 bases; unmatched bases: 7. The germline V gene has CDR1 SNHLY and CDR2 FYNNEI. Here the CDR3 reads CASTWGQKSTDTQYF. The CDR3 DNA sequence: TGTGCCAGCACCTGGGGACAGAAAAGCACAGATACGCAGTATTTT.

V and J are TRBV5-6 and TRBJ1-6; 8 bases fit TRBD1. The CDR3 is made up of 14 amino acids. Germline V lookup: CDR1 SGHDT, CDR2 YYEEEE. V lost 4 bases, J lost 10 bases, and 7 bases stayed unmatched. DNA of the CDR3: TGTGCCAGCAGCCGAGACAGGGGCTGGTCACCCCTCCACTTT. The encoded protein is CASSRDRGWSPLHF.

The CDR3 sequence: CASSFGAASEQFF. The CDR3 nucleotides read TGTGCCAGCAGTTTTGGGGCGGCAAGCGAGCAGTTCTTC. The chain couples TRBV12-3 or TRBV12-4 to TRBJ2-1, with a tentative D call TRBD1 (5 bases). V dropped 3 bases and J dropped 10 bases, with 13 bases sitting between them. CDR3 length: 13 amino acids.

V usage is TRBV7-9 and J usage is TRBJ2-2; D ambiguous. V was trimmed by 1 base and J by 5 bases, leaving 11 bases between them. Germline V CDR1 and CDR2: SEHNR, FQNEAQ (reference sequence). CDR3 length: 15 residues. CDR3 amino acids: CASSLGAPRTGELFF. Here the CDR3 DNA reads TGTGCCAGCAGCTTAGGGGCCCCGAGAACCGGGGAGCTGTTTTTT.

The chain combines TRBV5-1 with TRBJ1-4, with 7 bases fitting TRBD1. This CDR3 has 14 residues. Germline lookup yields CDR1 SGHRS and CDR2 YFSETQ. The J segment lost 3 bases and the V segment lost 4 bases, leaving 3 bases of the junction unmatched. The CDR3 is CASSRGQANEKLFF. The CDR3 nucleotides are TGCGCCAGCAGCCGAGGACAGGCTAATGAAAAACTGTTTTTT.

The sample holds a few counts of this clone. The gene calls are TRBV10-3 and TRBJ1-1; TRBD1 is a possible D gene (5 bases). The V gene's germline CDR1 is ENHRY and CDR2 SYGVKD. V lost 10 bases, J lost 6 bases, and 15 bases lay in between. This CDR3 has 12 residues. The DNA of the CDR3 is TGTGCCAGCCAGGGCAGTGGGGCTGAAGCTTTCTTT. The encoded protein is CASQGSGAEAFF.

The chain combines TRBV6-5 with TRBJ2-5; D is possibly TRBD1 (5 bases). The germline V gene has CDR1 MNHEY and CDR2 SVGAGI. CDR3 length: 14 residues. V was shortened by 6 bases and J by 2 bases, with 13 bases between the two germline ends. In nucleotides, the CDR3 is TGTGCCAGCAGCCATATGCGACAGCAAGAGACCCAGTACTTC. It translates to CASSHMRQQETQYF.

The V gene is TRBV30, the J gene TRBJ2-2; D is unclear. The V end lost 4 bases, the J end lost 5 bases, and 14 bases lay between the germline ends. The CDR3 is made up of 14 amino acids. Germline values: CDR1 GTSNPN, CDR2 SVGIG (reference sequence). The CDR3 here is CAWNFGLETGELFF. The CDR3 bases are TGTGCCTGGAATTTTGGATTGGAGACCGGGGAGCTGTTTTTT.

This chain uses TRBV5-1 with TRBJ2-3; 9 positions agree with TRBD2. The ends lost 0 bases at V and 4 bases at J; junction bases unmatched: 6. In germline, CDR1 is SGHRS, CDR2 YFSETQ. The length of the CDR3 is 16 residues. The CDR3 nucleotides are TGCGCCAGCAGCTTGGTCGTTAGCGGGAGCTCAGATACGCAGTATTTT. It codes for CASSLVVSGSSDTQYF.

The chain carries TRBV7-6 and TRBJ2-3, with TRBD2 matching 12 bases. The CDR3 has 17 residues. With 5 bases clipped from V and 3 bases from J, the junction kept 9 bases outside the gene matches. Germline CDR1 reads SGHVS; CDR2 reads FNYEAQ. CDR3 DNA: TGTGCCAGCAGCCCGCCCCGCGGACTAGCGGGGACAGATACGCAGTATTTT. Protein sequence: CASSPPRGLAGTDTQYF.

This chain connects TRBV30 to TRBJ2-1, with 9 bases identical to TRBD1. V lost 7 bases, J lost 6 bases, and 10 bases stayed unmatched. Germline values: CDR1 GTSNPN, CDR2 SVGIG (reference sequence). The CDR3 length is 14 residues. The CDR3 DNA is TGTGCCTCTAGACAGGGGGAGACGCGCAATGAGCAGTTCTTC. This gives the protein CASRQGETRNEQFF.

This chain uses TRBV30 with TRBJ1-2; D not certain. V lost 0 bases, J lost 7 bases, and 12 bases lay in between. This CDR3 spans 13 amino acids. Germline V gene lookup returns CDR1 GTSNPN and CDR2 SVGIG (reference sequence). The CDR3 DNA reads TGTGCCTGGAGTGTACGGTTCGGTAGTGGCTACACCTTC. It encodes CAWSVRFGSGYTF.

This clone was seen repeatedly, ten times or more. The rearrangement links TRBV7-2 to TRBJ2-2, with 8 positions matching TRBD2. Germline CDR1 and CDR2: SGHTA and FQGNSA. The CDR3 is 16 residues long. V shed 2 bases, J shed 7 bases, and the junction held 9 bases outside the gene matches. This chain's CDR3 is CASSLTPAGAGGELFF. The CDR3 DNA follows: TGTGCCAGCAGCTTAACCCCAGCGGGGGCTGGCGGGGAGCTGTTTTTT.

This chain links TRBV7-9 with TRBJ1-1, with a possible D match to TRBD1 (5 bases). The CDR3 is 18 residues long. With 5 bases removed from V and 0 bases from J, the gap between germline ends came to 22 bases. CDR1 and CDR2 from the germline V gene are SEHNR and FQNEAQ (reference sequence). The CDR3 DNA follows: TGTGCCAGCAGCCTAGGGGTAGGGCAGGGTGTGATGAACACTGAAGCTTTCTTT. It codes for CASSLGVGQGVMNTEAFF.

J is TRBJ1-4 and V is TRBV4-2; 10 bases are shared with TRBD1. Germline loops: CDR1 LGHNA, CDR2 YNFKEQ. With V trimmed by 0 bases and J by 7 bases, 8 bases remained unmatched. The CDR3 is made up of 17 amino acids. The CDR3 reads CASSQDHQTGGLEKLFF. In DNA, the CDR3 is TGTGCCAGCAGCCAAGATCACCAGACAGGGGGCCTTGAAAAACTGTTTTTT.

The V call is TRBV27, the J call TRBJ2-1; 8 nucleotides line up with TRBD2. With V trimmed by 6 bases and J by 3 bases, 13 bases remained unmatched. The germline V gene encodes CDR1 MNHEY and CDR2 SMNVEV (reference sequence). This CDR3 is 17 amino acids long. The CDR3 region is CASRSPFAGGYYNEQFF. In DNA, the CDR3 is TGTGCCAGCAGATCTCCTTTTGCGGGGGGCTACTACAATGAGCAGTTCTTC.

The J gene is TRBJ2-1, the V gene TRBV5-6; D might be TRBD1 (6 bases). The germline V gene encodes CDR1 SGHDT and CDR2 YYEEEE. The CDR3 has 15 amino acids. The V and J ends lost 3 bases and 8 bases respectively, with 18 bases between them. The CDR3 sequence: CASSSSGHPGDEQFF. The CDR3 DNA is TGTGCCAGCAGCTCCTCGGGACATCCTGGGGATGAGCAGTTCTTC.

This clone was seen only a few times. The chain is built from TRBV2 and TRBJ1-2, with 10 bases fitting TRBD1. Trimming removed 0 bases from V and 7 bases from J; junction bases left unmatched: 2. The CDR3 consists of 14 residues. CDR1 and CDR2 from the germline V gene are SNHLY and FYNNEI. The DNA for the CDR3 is TGTGCCAGCAGTGAAGCGCGGGACAGGGGTGGCTACACCTTC. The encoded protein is CASSEARDRGGYTF.

The CDR3 DNA follows: TGTGCCAGCAGTTCCCCTTTGAACACTGAAGCTTTCTTT. This encodes CASSSPLNTEAFF. The rearrangement joins TRBV27 to TRBJ1-1, with D hard to call. CDR3 size: 13 residues. CDR1 MNHEY and CDR2 SMNVEV come from the germline V gene (reference sequence). Trimming cost V 4 bases and J 0 bases, with 6 bases left between them.

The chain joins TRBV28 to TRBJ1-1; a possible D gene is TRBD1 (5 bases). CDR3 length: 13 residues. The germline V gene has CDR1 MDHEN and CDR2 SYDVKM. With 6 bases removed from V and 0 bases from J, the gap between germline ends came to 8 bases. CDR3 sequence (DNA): TGTGCCAGCAGCGGACACCTGAACACTGAAGCTTTCTTT. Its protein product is CASSGHLNTEAFF.

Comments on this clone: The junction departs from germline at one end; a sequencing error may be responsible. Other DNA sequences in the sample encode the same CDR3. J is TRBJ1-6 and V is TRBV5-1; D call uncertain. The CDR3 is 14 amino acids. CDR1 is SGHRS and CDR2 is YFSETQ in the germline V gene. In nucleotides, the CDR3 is TGCGCCAGCAGCTTGGGAGGGATGAATTCACCCCTCCATTTT. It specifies CASSLGGMNSPLHF.

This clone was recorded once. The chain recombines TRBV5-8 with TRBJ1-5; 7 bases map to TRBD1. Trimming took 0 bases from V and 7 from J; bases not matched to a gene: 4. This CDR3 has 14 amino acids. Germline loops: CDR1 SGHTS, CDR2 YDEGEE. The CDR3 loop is CASSLETGTQPQHF. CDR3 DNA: TGTGCCAGCAGCTTGGAGACAGGGACGCAGCCCCAGCATTTT.